A single sample is the source of the 6 T cell receptor beta chains below, sequenced in a study of control samples from healthy donors and cancer patients. Clones were sequenced by immunoSEQ multiplex PCR, and TCRdb holds only the in-frame ones, with some missing. In the table there are about 120,000 clones, approximately 87% of which are singletons. The sample comprised blood. These receptors came from a man aged 25 to 45 in good health.

The chain's CDR3 is CAWSVHVINSPLHF. CDR3 nucleotide sequence: TGTGCCTGGAGTGTACATGTAATTAATTCACCCCTCCACTTT. The chain uses TRBV30 and TRBJ1-6; no firm D call. In germline, CDR1 is GTSNPN, CDR2 SVGIG (reference sequence). V dropped 0 bases and J dropped 6 bases, with 9 bases sitting between them. There are 14 residues in the CDR3.

The chain uses TRBV15 and TRBJ1-1, with 8 bases that match TRBD1. The V segment lost 2 bases and the J segment 7 bases; nucleotides outside the gene matches: 12. The CDR3 consists of 16 residues. Germline V gene data show CDR1 as LNHNV and CDR2 as YYDKDF (reference sequence). The CDR3 here is CATSRTQGGKRYEAFF. The CDR3 bases are TGTGCCACCAGCAGAACACAGGGGGGAAAACGGTATGAAGCTTTCTTT.

This clone was recorded only once. The chain joins TRBV19 to TRBJ1-2; D is perhaps TRBD1 (6 bases). The ends were cut back, 6 bases at V and 6 bases at J, with 20 bases in the middle. The CDR3 is 15 amino acids. Germline V gives CDR1 LNHDA, CDR2 SQIVND (reference sequence). This CDR3 is CASSPWGGGPDGYTF. CDR3 in DNA: TGTGCCAGTAGCCCATGGGGTGGGGGGCCGGATGGCTACACCTTC.

The rearrangement joins TRBV9 to TRBJ2-1, with 7 bases identical to TRBD1. Germline V gene sequence: CDR1 SGDLS, CDR2 YYNGEE. This CDR3 is 13 amino acids long. Trimming took 0 bases from V and 6 from J; bases not matched to a gene: 0. The CDR3 region is CASSVDRGNEQFF. CDR3 coding DNA: TGTGCCAGCAGCGTAGACAGGGGCAATGAGCAGTTCTTC.

CDR3 sequence reads: CASSYLAGDPTDTQYF. CDR3 nucleotides: TGCGCCAGCAGCTACCTAGCGGGGGACCCCACAGATACGCAGTATTTT. This rearrangement joins TRBV5-1 to TRBJ2-3, with 10 bases aligning to TRBD2. CDR3 length: 16 amino acids. The J segment lost 2 bases and the V segment lost 3 bases, leaving 6 bases of the junction unmatched. The germline V gene has CDR1 SGHRS and CDR2 YFSETQ.

The chain couples TRBV5-1 to TRBJ1-1; 7 bases map to TRBD1. J gave up 10 bases and V 0 bases, and 0 bases lay outside the gene matches. The CDR3 consists of 11 residues. Germline assignment: CDR1 SGHRS and CDR2 YFSETQ. CDR3 region: CASSLEGAAFF. The CDR3 DNA sequence: TGCGCCAGCAGCTTGGAGGGGGCAGCTTTCTTT. The entire variable domain, with the rest obtained from reference TRBV5-1 and TRBJ1-1, is as follows: KAGVTQTPRYLIKTRGQQVTLSCSPISGHRSVSWYQQTPGQGLQFLFEYFSETQRNKGNFPGRFSGRQFSNSRSEMNVSTLELGDSALYLCASSLEGAAFFGQGTRLTVV.